A single sample is the source of the 13 T cell receptor beta chains below, sequenced in a study of T cell responses to AZD1222 COVID-19 vaccine. TCRdb's copy holds only in-frame clones and misses some; the assay was immunoSEQ multiplex PCR. Of some 130,000 clones listed, 85% to 95% are singletons. Sequences were derived from peripheral blood, sampled on day 0 of AZD1222 vaccination. The receptors stem from an adult in good health.

This clone has a single count. This sequence joins TRBV19 and TRBJ1-2; D is unclear. V shed 5 bases and J shed 4 bases, with 11 bases lying between them. The CDR3 is 13 residues long. Per the germline V gene, CDR1 is LNHDA and CDR2 is SQIVND (reference sequence). CDR3 in amino acids: CASSLTPTYGYTF. The CDR3 region has the DNA TGTGCCAGTAGTCTCACCCCTACCTATGGCTACACCTTC.

The V gene is TRBV5-1, the J gene TRBJ2-7; a weak D match, TRBD2 (6 bases). The length of the CDR3 is 14 residues. In germline, CDR1 is SGHRS, CDR2 YFSETQ. V was cut by 3 bases and J by 7 bases, with 17 bases left in between. CDR3 in DNA: TGCGCCAGCAGCTGGGGCTTGACTAGTGGGGAGCAGTACTTC. Translated: CASSWGLTSGEQYF.

This rearrangement joins TRBV11-2 to TRBJ1-1; D not certain. The CDR3 totals 15 residues. V lost 5 bases and J lost 2, with 15 bases in between. Germline lookup yields CDR1 SGHAT and CDR2 FQNNGV. CDR3 in amino acids: CASSPDDPFNTEAFF. The CDR3 nucleotides read TGTGCCAGCAGCCCGGACGACCCGTTCAACACTGAAGCTTTCTTT.

The chain has TRBV29-1 and TRBJ1-1; D is uncertain. This CDR3 has 12 amino acids. Germline CDR1 SQVTM, CDR2 ANQGSEA. V was cut by 1 base and J by 1 base, with 4 bases left in between. The CDR3 is CSVEGGNTEAFF. The CDR3 region has the DNA TGCAGCGTTGAAGGGGGGAACACTGAAGCTTTCTTT.

The chain's CDR3 is CASSWDGKNYGYTF. The CDR3 bases are TGTGCCAGCAGCTGGGACGGAAAAAACTATGGCTACACCTTC. The rearrangement uses TRBV11-3 and TRBJ1-2; D perhaps matches TRBD1 (5 bases). Germline values: CDR1 SGHNT, CDR2 YENEEA. Deletions cut 4 bases from V and 2 bases from J, with 11 bases between. The CDR3 covers 14 residues.

In its sample, this clone was seen many times. J is TRBJ1-3 and V is TRBV6-1; D is perhaps TRBD1 (6 bases). The CDR3 has 15 amino acids. CDR1 is MNHNS, CDR2 SASEGT, per germline. V dropped 1 base and J dropped 0 bases, with 7 bases sitting between them. CDR3 in DNA: TGTGCCAGCAGTGAAGAGGACAGCTCTGGAAACACCATATATTTT. Protein: CASSEEDSSGNTIYF.

The chain couples TRBV11-2 to TRBJ2-2, with D unresolved. From germline, CDR1 is SGHAT and CDR2 FQNNGV. The CDR3 is made up of 15 amino acids. The V end was cut by 5 bases, the J end by 7 bases, with 17 bases between. The CDR3 bases are TGTGCCAGCAGCAAGGACCGTCTGAGAGGCGGGGAGCTGTTTTTT. Protein product: CASSKDRLRGGELFF.

This rearrangement joins TRBV5-5 to TRBJ2-2; D call uncertain. CDR3 size: 14 residues. V lost 1 base and J 7 bases, leaving 11 bases between the germline ends. CDR1 is SGHKS, CDR2 YYEKEE, per germline (reference sequence). The chain's CDR3 is CASSLWQFSGELFF. The CDR3 DNA reads as TGTGCCAGCAGCTTGTGGCAATTCAGCGGGGAGCTGTTTTTT.

The chain has TRBV25-1 and TRBJ1-2; D uncertain. The CDR3 loop spans 13 amino acids. CDR1 and CDR2 from the germline V gene are MGHDK and SYGVNS. V was clipped by 2 bases and J by 0 bases, with 4 bases between them. The CDR3 spells CASSEQTNYGYTF. DNA for the CDR3: TGTGCCAGCAGTGAACAGACTAACTATGGCTACACCTTC.

Only one count was recorded for this clone. This sequence joins TRBV6-5 and TRBJ2-7; D may be TRBD2 (6 bases). The V end was cut by 3 bases, the J end by 6 bases, with 12 bases between. CDR3 size: 13 residues. The germline CDR1 and CDR2 sequences are MNHEY and SVGAGI. The CDR3 region is CASSYWGEGEQYF. CDR3 bases: TGTGCCAGCAGTTATTGGGGGGAAGGCGAGCAGTACTTC.

The genes are TRBV5-1 and TRBJ1-1; D uncertain. CDR1 and CDR2 from the germline V gene are SGHRS and YFSETQ. Trimming pared 4 bases from V and 0 bases from J, leaving 13 bases between. This CDR3 is built from 15 residues. The CDR3 sequence is CASSLETELNTEAFF. The CDR3 region has the DNA TGCGCCAGCAGCCTGGAAACAGAGCTGAACACTGAAGCTTTCTTT. Using reference TRBV5-1 and TRBJ1-1 for the parts outside the CDR3, the full variable domain is KAGVTQTPRYLIKTRGQQVTLSCSPISGHRSVSWYQQTPGQGLQFLFEYFSETQRNKGNFPGRFSGRQFSNSRSEMNVSTLELGDSALYLCASSLETELNTEAFFGQGTRLTVV.

The chain couples TRBV30 to TRBJ1-5; no reliable D call. V lost 0 bases and J lost 2, with 14 bases in between. CDR3 size: 16 residues. Germline V gene data show CDR1 as GTSNPN and CDR2 as SVGIG (reference sequence). CDR3 sequence reads: CAWSVWADRGNQPQHF. CDR3 bases: TGTGCCTGGAGTGTCTGGGCAGACCGTGGCAATCAGCCCCAGCATTTT.

A word on this clone: The junction shows a germline mismatch at one end, possibly a read error. J is TRBJ2-5 and V is TRBV7-7; 7 bases are a match to TRBD2. CDR1 is SSHAT, CDR2 FNYEAQ, per germline (reference sequence). This CDR3 is 17 amino acids long. For the CDR3, the DNA is TGTGCTAGCAGCTTAGGGACTACCGGGACGGGCCAAGAGACCCAGTACTTC. Translation: CASSLGTTGTGQETQYF.